This T cell receptor beta chain was identified during a study of control samples from healthy donors and cancer patients. This clone was detected once. The table came from immunoSEQ multiplex PCR; TCRdb's copy has only in-frame clones and leaves some out. The table lists approximately 40,000 clones, 92% of them singletons. Trimming removed 0 bases at V and 3 bases at J, with 5 bases between. Germline V CDR1 and CDR2: MNHEY, SVGAGI. CDR3 length: 13 amino acids. The clonotype comes from a woman in her 50s in good health. Sequenced: blood. V gene TRBV6-5 combines with J gene TRBJ1-2; D not resolved. The CDR3 reads CASSYSGYYGYTF. In DNA form, the CDR3 reads TGTGCCAGCAGTTACTCGGGGTACTATGGCTACACCTTC.